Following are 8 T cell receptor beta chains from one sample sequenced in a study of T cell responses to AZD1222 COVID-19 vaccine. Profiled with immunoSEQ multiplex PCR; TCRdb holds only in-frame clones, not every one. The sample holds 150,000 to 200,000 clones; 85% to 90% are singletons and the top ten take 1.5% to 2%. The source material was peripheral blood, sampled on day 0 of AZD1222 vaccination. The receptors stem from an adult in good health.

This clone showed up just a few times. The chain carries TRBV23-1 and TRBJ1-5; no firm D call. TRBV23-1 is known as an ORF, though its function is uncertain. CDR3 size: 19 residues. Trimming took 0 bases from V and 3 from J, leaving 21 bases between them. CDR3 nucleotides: TGCGCCAGCAGTCAATCGATCCAGGCAGGCTGTACCTTCAATCAGCCCCAGCATTTT. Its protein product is CASSQSIQAGCTFNQPQHF.

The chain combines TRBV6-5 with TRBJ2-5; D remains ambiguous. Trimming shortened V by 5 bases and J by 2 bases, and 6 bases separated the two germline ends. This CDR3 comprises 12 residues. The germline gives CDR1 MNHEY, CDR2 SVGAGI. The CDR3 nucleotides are TGTGCCAGCAGTCCGGTGCAAGAGACCCAGTACTTC. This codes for CASSPVQETQYF.

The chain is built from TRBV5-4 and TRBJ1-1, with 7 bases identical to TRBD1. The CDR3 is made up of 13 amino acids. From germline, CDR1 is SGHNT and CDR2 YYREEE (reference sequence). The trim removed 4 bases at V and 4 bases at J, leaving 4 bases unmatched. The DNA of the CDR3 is TGTGCCAGCAGCGCCCCAGGGGGCACTGAAGCTTTCTTT. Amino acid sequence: CASSAPGGTEAFF.

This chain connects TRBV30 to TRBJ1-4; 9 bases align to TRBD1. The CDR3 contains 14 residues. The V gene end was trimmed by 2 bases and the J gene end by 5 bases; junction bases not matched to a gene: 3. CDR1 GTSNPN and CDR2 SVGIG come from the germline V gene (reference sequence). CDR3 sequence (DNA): TGTGCCTGGAGTTACGGACAGGGGAATGAAAAACTGTTTTTT. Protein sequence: CAWSYGQGNEKLFF.

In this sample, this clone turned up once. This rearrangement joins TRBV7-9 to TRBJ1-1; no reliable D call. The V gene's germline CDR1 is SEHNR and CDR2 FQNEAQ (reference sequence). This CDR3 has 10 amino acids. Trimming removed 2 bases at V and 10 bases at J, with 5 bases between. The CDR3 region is CASSLTVAFF. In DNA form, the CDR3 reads TGTGCCAGCAGCTTAACAGTAGCTTTCTTT.

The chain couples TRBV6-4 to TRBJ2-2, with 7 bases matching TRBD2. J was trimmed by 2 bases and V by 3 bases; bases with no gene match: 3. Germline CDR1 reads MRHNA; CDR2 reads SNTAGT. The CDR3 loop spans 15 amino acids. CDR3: CASSEASGNTGELFF. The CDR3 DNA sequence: TGTGCCAGCAGTGAGGCTAGCGGTAACACCGGGGAGCTGTTTTTT.

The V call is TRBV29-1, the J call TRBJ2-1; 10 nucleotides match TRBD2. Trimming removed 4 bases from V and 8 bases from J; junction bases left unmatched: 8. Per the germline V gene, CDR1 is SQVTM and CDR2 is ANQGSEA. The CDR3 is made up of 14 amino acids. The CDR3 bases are TGCAGCGTTGCCCCTAGCGGGAGTCTCTATGAGCAGTTCTTC. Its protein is CSVAPSGSLYEQFF.

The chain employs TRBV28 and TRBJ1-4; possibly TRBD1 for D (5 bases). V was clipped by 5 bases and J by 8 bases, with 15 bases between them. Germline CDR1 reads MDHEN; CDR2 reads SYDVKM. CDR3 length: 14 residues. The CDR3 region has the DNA TGTGCCAGCAGTCTCGGGACCGTAGGAGAAAAACTGTTTTTT. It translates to CASSLGTVGEKLFF.